Below, 27 T cell receptor beta chains from the same sample are listed, as sequenced in a study of siplizumab effects on memory and regulatory T cells. Assay: immunoSEQ multiplex PCR; the TCRdb copy retains only in-frame clones and omits some. Of 87,000 or so clones listed, 94% were seen once; the top ten hold approximately 0.31%. Sequencing was done on a sample of non-Treg CD4+ T cells sorted from blood. These receptors all come from a human donor in good health.

V and J are TRBV5-1 and TRBJ2-5; 9 bases match TRBD2. This CDR3 contains 17 residues. V dropped 4 bases and J dropped 1; count of bases not matched to a gene: 11. Germline V CDR1 and CDR2: SGHRS, YFSETQ. CDR3 sequence: CASSPSGVAGVQETQYF. CDR3 bases: TGCGCCAGCAGCCCTTCGGGGGTAGCGGGGGTCCAAGAGACCCAGTACTTC.

The V call is TRBV27, the J call TRBJ1-4; 9 bases align to TRBD1. J lost 7 bases, V lost 6 bases, and 12 bases had no gene match. The germline V gene encodes CDR1 MNHEY and CDR2 SMNVEV (reference sequence). The CDR3 runs to 16 residues. The CDR3 coding sequence is TGTGCCAGCAGACAAGGCCCGGGACAGGGTAGTGAAAAACTGTTTTTT. It translates to CASRQGPGQGSEKLFF.

This clone showed up just once. The chain carries TRBV19 and TRBJ2-5; 9 bases are shared with TRBD1. CDR1 and CDR2 from the germline V gene are LNHDA and SQIVND (reference sequence). CDR3 length: 14 amino acids. Trimming cost V 5 bases and J 3 bases; bases outside gene matches: 4. The chain's CDR3 is CASSSWTGEETQYF. In DNA form, the CDR3 reads TGTGCCAGTAGTTCGTGGACAGGGGAAGAGACCCAGTACTTC.

This sequence joins TRBV5-1 and TRBJ2-7, with 8 bases identical to TRBD1. The V gene end was trimmed by 4 bases and the J gene end by 0 bases; junction bases not matched to a gene: 6. In germline, CDR1 is SGHRS, CDR2 YFSETQ. This CDR3 contains 15 residues. The CDR3 sequence is CASSPNRGSSYEQYF. The CDR3 DNA follows: TGCGCCAGCAGCCCGAACAGGGGGAGCTCCTACGAGCAGTACTTC.

This chain links TRBV7-2 with TRBJ2-7; D is unclear. Trimming shortened V by 0 bases and J by 2 bases, and 11 bases separated the two germline ends. The germline V gene encodes CDR1 SGHTA and CDR2 FQGNSA. This CDR3 is 15 amino acids long. CDR3 DNA sequence: TGTGCCAGCAGCTTAGCGCCGCTTATCACCTACGAGCAGTACTTC. As protein: CASSLAPLITYEQYF.

This chain links TRBV30 with TRBJ2-5; no firm D call. Germline-derived CDR1 and CDR2 are GTSNPN and SVGIG (reference sequence). V shed 2 bases and J shed 3 bases, with 4 bases lying between them. This CDR3 spans 11 amino acids. In nucleotides, the CDR3 is TGTGCCTGGAGTCCGGAAGAGACCCAGTACTTC. This encodes CAWSPEETQYF.

The chain couples TRBV14 to TRBJ1-6; the D is unclear. Trimming removed 1 base at V and 6 bases at J, with 7 bases between. This CDR3 spans 14 amino acids. Germline CDR1 and CDR2: SGHDN and FVKESK. CDR3 nucleotides: TGTGCCAGCAGCCAAGGTATAGGTAATTCACCCCTCCACTTT. The encoded protein is CASSQGIGNSPLHF.

The genes are TRBV5-1 and TRBJ1-1; D might be TRBD1 (5 bases). The CDR3 runs 15 residues. Germline CDR1 reads SGHRS; CDR2 reads YFSETQ. V lost 3 bases and J lost 2, with 14 bases in between. In DNA, the CDR3 is TGCGCCAGCAGCTGGGGCCGGAGAAGTAACACTGAAGCTTTCTTT. Protein sequence: CASSWGRRSNTEAFF.

The chain is built from TRBV19 and TRBJ2-6; tentatively, D is TRBD2 (5 bases). CDR3 length: 14 residues. Germline values: CDR1 LNHDA, CDR2 SQIVND (reference sequence). V was clipped by 6 bases and J by 2 bases, with 8 bases between them. The CDR3 spells CASRTGTGANVLTF. The CDR3 bases are TGTGCCAGTAGGACGGGGACTGGGGCCAACGTCCTGACTTTC.

V gene TRBV4-1 combines with J gene TRBJ1-5; D possibly corresponds to TRBD1 (5 bases). The germline V gene has CDR1 MGHRA and CDR2 YSYEKL. With 0 bases removed from V and 6 bases from J, the gap between germline ends came to 12 bases. There are 15 residues in the CDR3. The DNA of the CDR3 is TGCGCCAGCAGCCAAGACAGGGTACGTGTTCAGCCCCAGCATTTT. Translating gives CASSQDRVRVQPQHF.

The chain carries TRBV5-1 and TRBJ2-1, with 9 positions matching TRBD2. The germline gives CDR1 SGHRS, CDR2 YFSETQ. The trim removed 6 bases at V and 0 bases at J, leaving 4 bases unmatched. This CDR3 region has 15 residues. The CDR3 here is CASISSGSSYNEQFF. The CDR3 bases are TGCGCCAGCATTAGTAGCGGGAGCTCCTACAATGAGCAGTTCTTC.

The chain recombines TRBV9 with TRBJ2-3; D might be TRBD2 (5 bases). CDR3 length: 17 amino acids. Trimming removed 0 bases from V and 0 bases from J, with 14 bases in between. Germline V gene data show CDR1 as SGDLS and CDR2 as YYNGEE. The DNA of the CDR3 is TGTGCCAGCAGCGTAGGTCCAGCGGAGCCTAGCACAGATACGCAGTATTTT. It codes for CASSVGPAEPSTDTQYF.

This sequence joins TRBV5-1 and TRBJ2-3, with D possibly being TRBD1 (6 bases). Germline loops: CDR1 SGHRS, CDR2 YFSETQ. Trimming pared 3 bases from V and 0 bases from J, leaving 11 bases between. This CDR3 is 15 amino acids long. The CDR3 here is CASSWGRASTDTQYF. In DNA form, the CDR3 reads TGCGCCAGCAGCTGGGGGCGGGCGAGCACAGATACGCAGTATTTT.

The genes are TRBV2 and TRBJ1-5; D may be TRBD1 (5 bases). The CDR3 runs to 12 residues. Trimming shortened V by 6 bases and J by 7 bases, and 10 bases separated the two germline ends. Germline CDR1 reads SNHLY; CDR2 reads FYNNEI. In DNA, the CDR3 is TGTGCCAGCAGAAGGGCAGGGCAGCCCCAGCATTTT. It is translated as CASRRAGQPQHF.

The chain carries TRBV19 and TRBJ1-2; D is uncertain. This CDR3 region has 15 residues. The V and J ends lost 3 bases and 8 bases respectively, with 19 bases between them. Looked up from germline, CDR1 is LNHDA and CDR2 is SQIVND (reference sequence). The CDR3 is CASSISQPLGWGYTF. CDR3 nucleotide sequence: TGTGCCAGTAGTATCAGTCAACCCCTCGGATGGGGCTACACCTTC. The full variable domain, its missing parts supplied by reference TRBV19 and TRBJ1-2, is DGGITQSPKYLFRKEGQNVTLSCEQNLNHDAMYWYRQDPGQGLRLIYYSQIVNDFQKGDIAEGYSVSREKKESFPLTVTSAQKNPTAFYLCASSISQPLGWGYTFGSGTRLTVV.

The CDR3 is CASSPGQTNTEAFF. The CDR3 DNA reads as TGTGCCAGCTCACCAGGTCAGACGAACACTGAAGCTTTCTTT. This chain connects TRBV18 to TRBJ1-1; D call uncertain. From germline, CDR1 is KGHSH and CDR2 LQKENI. The length of the CDR3 is 14 residues. V lost 2 bases and J 1 base, leaving 8 bases between the germline ends.

The chain carries TRBV19 and TRBJ1-4, with D uncertain. Germline-derived CDR1 and CDR2 are LNHDA and SQIVND (reference sequence). With 3 bases removed from V and 7 bases from J, the gap between germline ends came to 21 bases. This CDR3 has 17 amino acids. This chain's CDR3 is CASSIQFGGSSLEKLFF. The CDR3 DNA reads as TGTGCCAGTAGTATCCAGTTCGGCGGGAGCTCTCTTGAAAAACTGTTTTTT.

This chain joins TRBV7-2 and TRBJ2-5; D might be TRBD2 (6 bases). CDR3 length equals 14 residues. Trimming stripped 5 bases from V and 11 bases from J, with 21 bases between. Germline values: CDR1 SGHTA, CDR2 FQGNSA. This CDR3 is CASSLAPRPGEQYF. DNA of the CDR3: TGTGCCAGCAGCCTTGCCCCCCGCCCGGGGGAGCAGTACTTC.

The genes are TRBV5-1 and TRBJ2-7, with D possibly being TRBD1 (5 bases). V was pared by 0 bases and J by 4 bases, with 5 bases between. The germline V gene encodes CDR1 SGHRS and CDR2 YFSETQ. This CDR3 comprises 12 residues. The CDR3 nucleotides read TGCGCCAGCAGCTTGGACAGGTACGAGCAGTACTTC. It specifies CASSLDRYEQYF.

The chain carries TRBV30 and TRBJ1-3; D may be TRBD1 (6 bases). V lost 7 bases, J lost 2 bases, and 21 bases lay in between. The CDR3 length is 16 residues. Germline CDR1 and CDR2: GTSNPN and SVGIG (reference sequence). In nucleotides, the CDR3 is TGTGCCTCAAACGGAAGGGGGAAACATACTGGAAACACCATATATTTT. Amino acids: CASNGRGKHTGNTIYF. The complete variable domain, with remaining parts taken from reference TRBV30 and TRBJ1-3, reads SQTIHQWPATLVQPVGSPLSLECTVEGTSNPNLYWYRQAAGRGLQLLFYSVGIGQISSEVPQNLSASRPQDRQFILSSKKLLLSDSGFYLCASNGRGKHTGNTIYFGEGSWLTVV.

This sequence joins TRBV2 and TRBJ1-2; TRBD1 is a possible D gene (6 bases). Germline assignment: CDR1 SNHLY and CDR2 FYNNEI. The CDR3 runs 13 residues. V lost 7 bases and J lost 1, with 10 bases in between. CDR3 region: CASKADSNYGYTF. The CDR3 DNA reads TGTGCCAGCAAAGCGGACAGTAACTATGGCTACACCTTC.

The chain joins TRBV19 to TRBJ1-2, with D maybe TRBD1 (6 bases). This CDR3 has 14 amino acids. Trimming pared 6 bases from V and 7 bases from J, leaving 18 bases between. CDR1 and CDR2 (germline): LNHDA, SQIVND (reference sequence). The CDR3 nucleotides are TGTGCCAGTAGCCTACTACAGGGTATCTCTGGCTACACCTTC. Its protein is CASSLLQGISGYTF.

The genes are TRBV9 and TRBJ2-1; D might be TRBD1 (6 bases). Per the germline V gene, CDR1 is SGDLS and CDR2 is YYNGEE. The V end lost 2 bases, the J end lost 3 bases, and 9 bases lay between the germline ends. The CDR3 spans 14 residues. In nucleotides, the CDR3 is TGTGCCAGCAGCGTCAGAGGGGGCTACAATGAGCAGTTCTTC. Its protein is CASSVRGGYNEQFF.

V usage is TRBV7-8 and J usage is TRBJ1-5; 10 bases are a match to TRBD1. Per the germline V gene, CDR1 is SGHVS and CDR2 is FQNEAQ. The CDR3 totals 14 residues. The ends lost 5 bases at V and 7 bases at J; junction bases unmatched: 5. The CDR3 loop is CASSPDRGRQPQHF. DNA of the CDR3: TGTGCCAGCAGCCCTGACAGGGGGCGACAGCCCCAGCATTTT.

The chain couples TRBV29-1 to TRBJ1-4; D uncertain. The V gene lost 7 bases and the J gene lost 5 bases, with 14 bases spanning the gap. Per the germline V gene, CDR1 is SQVTM and CDR2 is ANQGSEA. The CDR3 consists of 13 residues. CDR3 sequence (DNA): TGCAGCGCGTTCCTGACCCAAAATGAAAAACTGTTTTTT. It specifies CSAFLTQNEKLFF.

V usage is TRBV11-3 and J usage is TRBJ2-7; D unclear. This CDR3 comprises 14 residues. The V gene lost 0 bases and the J gene lost 6 bases, with 12 bases spanning the gap. Germline assignment: CDR1 SGHNT and CDR2 YENEEA. This CDR3 is CASSLDYGRVEQYF. The CDR3 region has the DNA TGTGCCAGCAGCTTAGATTACGGCCGGGTCGAGCAGTACTTC.

The rearrangement joins TRBV6-5 to TRBJ2-3; D remains unclear. The V and J ends lost 0 bases and 2 bases respectively, with 6 bases between them. Germline CDR1 reads MNHEY; CDR2 reads SVGAGI. The CDR3 has 14 residues. CDR3 sequence reads: CASSYSYITDTQYF. The CDR3 coding sequence is TGTGCCAGCAGTTACTCTTATATCACAGATACGCAGTATTTT.